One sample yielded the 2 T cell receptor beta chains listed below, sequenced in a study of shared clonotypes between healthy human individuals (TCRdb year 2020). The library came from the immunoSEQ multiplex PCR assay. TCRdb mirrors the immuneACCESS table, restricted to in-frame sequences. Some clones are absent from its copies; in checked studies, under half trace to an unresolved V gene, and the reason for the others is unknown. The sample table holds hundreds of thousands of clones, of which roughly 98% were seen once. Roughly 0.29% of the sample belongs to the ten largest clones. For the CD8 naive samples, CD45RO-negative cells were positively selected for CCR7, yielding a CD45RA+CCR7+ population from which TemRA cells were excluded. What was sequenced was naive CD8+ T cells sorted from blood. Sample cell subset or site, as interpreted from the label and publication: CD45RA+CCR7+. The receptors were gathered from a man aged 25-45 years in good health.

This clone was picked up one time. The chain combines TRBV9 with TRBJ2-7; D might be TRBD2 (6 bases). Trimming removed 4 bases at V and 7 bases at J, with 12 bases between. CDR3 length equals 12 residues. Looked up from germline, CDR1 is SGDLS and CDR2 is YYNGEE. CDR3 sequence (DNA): TGTGCCAGCAGCCCGAACGGGAGAGAGCAGTACTTC. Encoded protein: CASSPNGREQYF.

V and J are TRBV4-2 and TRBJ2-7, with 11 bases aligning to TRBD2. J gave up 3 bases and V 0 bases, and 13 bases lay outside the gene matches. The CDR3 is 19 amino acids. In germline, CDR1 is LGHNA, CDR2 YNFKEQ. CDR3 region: CASSQDGQAVGTSGYEQYF. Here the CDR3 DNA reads TGTGCCAGCAGCCAAGATGGACAGGCTGTCGGGACTAGCGGCTACGAGCAGTACTTC.